This is a list of T cell receptor beta chains from one sample in a study of blood T cell repertoires in COVID-19. Repertoires were generated with immunoSEQ multiplex PCR, while TCRdb's copy carries only in-frame clones and drops some. The repertoire consists of fewer than 400,000 clones, with roughly 90% occurring once and the leading ten covering around 4.2%. Material for sequencing was PBMCs or T cells enriched from blood (not recorded which). These receptors all come from a woman aged 25 to 39 who had been exposed to COVID-19. The CDR3 runs from the conserved cysteine through the conserved F or W. The D gene is left open where the match is weak. Size is omitted from some rows. Given values are once, few, many or a class for expanded clones.

v_gene: TRBV5-1
d_gene: TRBD2
abundance: -
j_gene: TRBJ2-3
CDR3aa: CASSLARTSGSTDTQYF

v_gene: TRBV5-1
d_gene: TRBD2
abundance: -
j_gene: TRBJ2-3
CDR3aa: CASVPGGGTSTDTQYF

v_gene: TRBV7-6
d_gene: -
abundance: -
j_gene: TRBJ1-4
CDR3aa: CASSLEAGTIGEKLFF

v_gene: TRBV9
d_gene: -
abundance: -
j_gene: TRBJ2-7
CDR3aa: CASSARDWSSYEQYF

v_gene: TRBV7-9
d_gene: -
abundance: -
j_gene: TRBJ1-1
CDR3aa: CASRRDTSEAFF

v_gene: TRBV3-1/TRBV3-2
d_gene: -
abundance: -
j_gene: TRBJ1-2
CDR3aa: CASSRTVNYGYTF

v_gene: TRBV16
d_gene: -
abundance: -
j_gene: TRBJ1-2
CDR3aa: CASSPDSNYGYTF

v_gene: TRBV11-2
d_gene: TRBD2
abundance: -
j_gene: TRBJ2-7
CDR3aa: CASSNFPGTSGHSSYEQYF

v_gene: TRBV5-6
d_gene: -
abundance: -
j_gene: TRBJ2-7
CDR3aa: CASSGRPGLYEQYF

v_gene: TRBV27
d_gene: -
abundance: -
j_gene: TRBJ1-5
CDR3aa: CASSPGTRLNQPQHF

v_gene: TRBV6-5
d_gene: -
abundance: -
j_gene: TRBJ1-2
CDR3aa: CASSYSRNYGYTF

v_gene: TRBV5-8
d_gene: -
abundance: -
j_gene: TRBJ1-1
CDR3aa: CASSRPQGGTEAFF

v_gene: TRBV5-1
d_gene: TRBD2
abundance: once
j_gene: TRBJ2-1
CDR3aa: CASSSISGGPHEQFF

v_gene: TRBV28
d_gene: -
abundance: once
j_gene: TRBJ2-7
CDR3aa: CASSFIGLQYEQYF

v_gene: TRBV28
d_gene: TRBD1
abundance: -
j_gene: TRBJ1-1
CDR3aa: CASSLRWETGGLNTEAFF

v_gene: TRBV5-4
d_gene: -
abundance: -
j_gene: TRBJ2-2
CDR3aa: CASSLGVGGGAGTGELFF

v_gene: TRBV5-6
d_gene: -
abundance: -
j_gene: TRBJ1-2
CDR3aa: CASRTWTDNANYGYTF

v_gene: TRBV5-1
d_gene: -
abundance: -
j_gene: TRBJ1-6
CDR3aa: CASSSAQGVNSPLHF

v_gene: TRBV5-8
d_gene: TRBD1
abundance: -
j_gene: TRBJ1-6
CDR3aa: CASSPGTVNNSPLHF

v_gene: TRBV6-5
d_gene: -
abundance: -
j_gene: TRBJ1-2
CDR3aa: CASSYSIQANYGYTF

v_gene: TRBV19
d_gene: -
abundance: -
j_gene: TRBJ1-2
CDR3aa: CASSRFSGAGRGYTF

v_gene: TRBV3-1/TRBV3-2
d_gene: TRBD1
abundance: -
j_gene: TRBJ1-2
CDR3aa: CASSQGQGSSYGYTF

v_gene: TRBV6-5
d_gene: -
abundance: -
j_gene: TRBJ1-5
CDR3aa: CASSYGRNQPQHF

v_gene: TRBV25-1
d_gene: -
abundance: once
j_gene: TRBJ1-1
CDR3aa: CASSFTAGTEAFF

v_gene: TRBV19
d_gene: TRBD2
abundance: -
j_gene: TRBJ2-1
CDR3aa: CASSFRDYPDEQFF

v_gene: TRBV9
d_gene: TRBD1
abundance: -
j_gene: TRBJ2-5
CDR3aa: CASSATGQPKIQETQYF

v_gene: TRBV5-1
d_gene: -
abundance: -
j_gene: TRBJ2-5
CDR3aa: CASSLEQPEETQYF